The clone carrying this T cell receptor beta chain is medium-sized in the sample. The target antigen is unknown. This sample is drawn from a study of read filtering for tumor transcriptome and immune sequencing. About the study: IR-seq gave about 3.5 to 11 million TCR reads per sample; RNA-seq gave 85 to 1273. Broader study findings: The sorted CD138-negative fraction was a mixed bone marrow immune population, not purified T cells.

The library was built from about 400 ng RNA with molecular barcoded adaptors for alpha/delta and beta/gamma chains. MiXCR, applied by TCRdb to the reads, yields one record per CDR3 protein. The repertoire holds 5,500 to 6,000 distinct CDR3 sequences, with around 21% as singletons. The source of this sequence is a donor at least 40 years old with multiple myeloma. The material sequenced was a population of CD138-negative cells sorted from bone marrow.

Here the CDR3 DNA reads TGTGCCAGCAGGCCCACTAGCGGTATCTCCCGCACCGGGGAGCTGTTTTTT. This gives the protein CASRPTSGISRTGELFF. This sequence joins TRBV6-6 and TRBJ2-2, with TRBD2 matching 8 bases. Per germline, CDR1 MNHNY and CDR2 SVGAGI (reference sequence). CDR3 length equals 17 residues. V gave up 6 bases and J gave up 4 bases; unmatched junction bases: 13.